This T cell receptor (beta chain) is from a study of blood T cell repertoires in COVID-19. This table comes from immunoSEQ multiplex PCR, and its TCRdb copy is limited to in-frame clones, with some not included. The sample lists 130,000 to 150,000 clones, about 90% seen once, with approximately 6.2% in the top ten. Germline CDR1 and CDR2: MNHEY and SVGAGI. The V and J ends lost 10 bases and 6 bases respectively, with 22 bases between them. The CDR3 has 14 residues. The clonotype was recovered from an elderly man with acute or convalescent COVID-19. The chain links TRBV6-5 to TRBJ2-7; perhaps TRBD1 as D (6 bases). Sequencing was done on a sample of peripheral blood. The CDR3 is CAIGFQGYTGEQYF. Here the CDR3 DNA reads TGTGCCATAGGGTTCCAGGGGTACACAGGCGAGCAGTACTTC.